The rows below give T cell receptor beta chains drawn from one sample of a study of CD8 T cells in Susac syndrome. TCRdb itself ran the immunoSEQ multiplex PCR reads through MiXCR, one entry per CDR3 protein. Of some 200,000 distinct CDR3 sequences detected, about 94% appear once; the ten largest clones hold approximately 0.098%. The specimen was CD4+ T cells from PBMCs. Receptors originate from a human donor with Susac syndrome. Each CDR3 is given without its conserved first and last residue. Some rows mark clone size as missing; the rest say once, few, many or name a class of expanded clone.

NA TRBJ2-1 TRBV9 ASSVGVGLAGGNEQF
NA TRBJ1-3 TRBV29-1 SVGPAFGNTIY
NA TRBJ2-2 TRBV6-5 ASLQGPGELF
NA TRBJ2-5 TRBV6-1 ASSETEFQETQY
NA TRBJ2-3 TRBV3-1 ASSQSDTQY
NA TRBJ1-1 TRBV19 ASSMVLRNTEAF
NA TRBJ2-6 TRBV5-4 ASSFPGQGSGANVLT
NA TRBJ2-2 TRBV5-1 ASTDFPNTGELF
NA TRBJ2-3 TRBV29-1 SVEDLLHTSTDTQY
NA TRBJ1-6 TRBV6-2/TRBV6-3 ASMRTRETPLH
NA TRBJ2-5 TRBV2 ASRRNWGQVWAETQY
once TRBJ2-7 TRBV6-5 ASSYSTGTGSHEQY
NA TRBJ1-4 TRBV4-3 ASSQDGTALGEKLF
NA TRBJ1-5 TRBV11-2 ASSPLGGEQPQH
NA TRBJ2-3 TRBV18 ASSPVAGTSTDTQY
NA TRBJ2-4 TRBV11-2 ASSLWGRNVRGTKNIQY
once TRBJ2-1 TRBV13 ASSLGLGTRAYNEQF
NA TRBJ1-1 TRBV29-1 SVEEPTEAF
once TRBJ1-3 TRBV23-1 ASSPHKQGGFSSGNTIY
NA TRBJ2-4 TRBV12-3/TRBV12-4 ASSTGTTLAKNIQY
NA TRBJ1-1 TRBV3-1 ASSRGTGGGPSNTEAF
NA TRBJ1-5 TRBV7-9 ASSYGQDFQPQH
NA TRBJ2-3 TRBV4-1 ASSLGGQGAAIKQY
NA TRBJ2-3 TRBV12-3/TRBV12-4 ASSRDSTSTDTQY
NA TRBJ1-2 TRBV7-8 ASSLTPGGYGYT
NA TRBJ1-2 TRBV7-9 ASSESGPTSGYT
NA TRBJ2-1 TRBV5-1 ASSLANSYNEQF
NA TRBJ2-3 TRBV5-4 ASSLMSTSTDTQY
NA TRBJ1-5 TRBV4-1 ASSPSPDGTLGPQH
NA TRBJ2-7 TRBV3-1 ASRHNPLGYEQY
once TRBJ2-1 TRBV5-4 ASSLRSGAYNEQF
once TRBJ1-6 TRBV6-1 ASSRTGSSYNSPLH
NA TRBJ1-2 TRBV4-3 ASSNTRYYGYT
NA TRBJ2-2 TRBV20-1 SARTSGGNTGELF
once TRBJ2-7 TRBV12-3/TRBV12-4 ASSSPGRRYEQY
NA TRBJ1-5 TRBV5-1 ASSSGTGGGQPQH
NA TRBJ2-1 TRBV20-1 SARRVSGDTYNEQF
NA TRBJ2-7 TRBV6-5 ASSSDGLSSMAEQY
NA TRBJ2-5 TRBV5-6 ASSARGLGAQETQY
NA TRBJ1-1 TRBV18 ASSRGLPEAF
NA TRBJ2-2 TRBV2 ASSEAGITGELF
once TRBJ1-4 TRBV30 AWSPQPNEKLF
NA TRBJ2-1 TRBV20-1 SARSGTASYNEQF
NA TRBJ1-5 TRBV4-1 ASSQDTVSNQPQH
NA TRBJ1-6 TRBV29-1 SVMTENNSPLH
NA TRBJ2-5 TRBV18 ASSPGGQFQETQY
NA TRBJ2-2 TRBV7-9 ASRLAGHTGELF
once TRBJ1-4 TRBV29-1 SALGGQGGEKLF
NA TRBJ2-5 TRBV2 ASSAPPGQKETQY
NA TRBJ2-5 TRBV15 ATSREVAGAQETQY
NA TRBJ2-3 TRBV5-4 ASSLPGVKSTDTQY
once TRBJ2-5 TRBV6-5 ASSNDRRETQY
NA TRBJ1-6 TRBV19 ATMDRGNSPLH
few TRBJ2-7 TRBV7-9 ASSRTAYEQY
NA TRBJ2-5 TRBV4-1 ASSQDLLAGPHLETQY
NA TRBJ2-5 TRBV29-1 SVDAGEETQY
NA TRBJ1-2 TRBV9 ASSVDYHYGYT
once TRBJ1-2 TRBV5-4 ASSPPGNYGYT
few TRBJ2-5 TRBV2 ASSAREETQY